The next 26 T cell receptor beta chains were all read from a single sample in a study of shared clonotypes between healthy human individuals. The protocol was immunoSEQ multiplex PCR, while the TCRdb copy is restricted to in-frame clones and leaves out a portion. Among around 1.5 million clones listed, under 99% were seen once. Material for sequencing was naive CD4+ T cells sorted from blood. Indicated subset: CD45RA+ positively selected. These receptors originate from a young man in good health.

This chain links TRBV10-1 with TRBJ2-7, with TRBD2 matching over 10 bases. CDR3 length: 14 amino acids. Germline trimming cut 8 bases from V and 1 base from J; bases unmatched to any gene: 5. The germline CDR1 and CDR2 sequences are WNHNN and SYGVQD (reference sequence). The CDR3 DNA sequence: TGCGCCAGCTCAAGGACTAGCGGATCCTACGAGCAGTACTTC. Translating it yields CASSRTSGSYEQYF.

The chain joins TRBV5-1 to TRBJ2-2; 9 bases are a match to TRBD1. There are 17 residues in the CDR3. The germline V gene has CDR1 SGHRS and CDR2 YFSETQ. V trimming: 0 bases; J trimming: 5 bases; junction bases outside the gene matches: 8. DNA for the CDR3: TGCGCCAGCAGCTTGGCCGTAACAGGGGGCTCAACCGGGGAGCTGTTTTTT. Translating gives CASSLAVTGGSTGELFF.

The chain recombines TRBV6-1 with TRBJ1-2; D unresolved. V lost 6 bases to trimming and J lost 3 bases, with 14 bases between them. This CDR3 is built from 14 residues. Germline CDR1 MNHNS, CDR2 SASEGT. Here the CDR3 DNA reads TGTGCCAGCAGACCCGGAAGGCAATACTATGGCTACACCTTC. Its protein is CASRPGRQYYGYTF.

The chain recombines TRBV9 with TRBJ2-1, with D possibly being TRBD1 or TRBD2 (5 bases each). The CDR3 loop spans 15 amino acids. V lost 4 bases and J 4 bases, leaving 15 bases between the germline ends. Per the germline V gene, CDR1 is SGDLS and CDR2 is YYNGEE. CDR3 bases: TGTGCCAGCAGCCCACAGGACGGGAAGTACAATGAGCAGTTCTTC. The encoded protein is CASSPQDGKYNEQFF.

The chain joins TRBV5-5 to TRBJ2-7, with D perhaps matching TRBD1 (6 bases). The CDR3 sequence is 14 residues long. Trimming took 1 base from V and 3 from J, leaving 11 bases between them. Germline-derived CDR1 and CDR2 are SGHKS and YYEKEE (reference sequence). For the CDR3, the DNA is TGTGCCAGCAGCTTGCGACAGGACCTCTACGAGCAGTACTTC. It yields the protein CASSLRQDLYEQYF.

This chain connects TRBV15 to TRBJ1-2; D possibly corresponds to TRBD1 (6 bases). CDR1 is LNHNV and CDR2 is YYDKDF in the germline V gene (reference sequence). Trimming stripped 3 bases from V and 4 bases from J, with 24 bases between. This CDR3 spans 18 amino acids. The CDR3 sequence is CATSSPGTGNPSRYGYTF. The CDR3 nucleotides are TGTGCCACCAGCAGCCCGGGCACAGGGAATCCTTCGCGCTATGGCTACACCTTC.

This rearrangement joins TRBV28 to TRBJ2-7; 9 nucleotides agree with TRBD1. V shed 3 bases, J shed 3 bases, and the junction held 3 bases outside the gene matches. This CDR3 is 14 amino acids long. Germline lookup yields CDR1 MDHEN and CDR2 SYDVKM. The CDR3 loop reads CASSFGDRDYEQYF. CDR3 bases: TGTGCCAGCAGTTTTGGGGACAGGGACTACGAGCAGTACTTC.

The chain employs TRBV6-5 and TRBJ1-2; D gene uncertain. Germline V gene sequence: CDR1 MNHEY, CDR2 SVGAGI. Trimming removed 7 bases from V and 8 bases from J, with 17 bases in between. The CDR3 runs 13 residues. The CDR3 protein is CASTTASLGGYTF. The CDR3 DNA is TGTGCCAGCACTACAGCCTCCTTGGGGGGCTACACCTTC.

The gene calls are TRBV6-1 and TRBJ1-2, with 9 positions matching TRBD1. Germline CDR1 is MNHNS and CDR2 is SASEGT. V lost 2 bases, J lost 7 bases, and 11 bases stayed unmatched. The CDR3 spans 16 residues. Here the CDR3 reads CASSEQGQGPRGGYTF. Written as DNA, the CDR3 is TGTGCCAGCAGTGAACAGGGACAGGGCCCGCGAGGTGGCTACACCTTC.

The V gene is TRBV15, the J gene TRBJ2-5; no clear D. The ends were cut back, 1 base at V and 3 bases at J, with 12 bases in the middle. Germline V gene data show CDR1 as LNHNV and CDR2 as YYDKDF (reference sequence). CDR3 length: 15 amino acids. The CDR3 bases are TGTGCCACCAGCAGAGGAACCGGGTTCGAAGAGACCCAGTACTTC. This translates into CATSRGTGFEETQYF.

The chain links TRBV7-2 to TRBJ2-7; perhaps TRBD2 as D (5 bases). Looked up from germline, CDR1 is SGHTA and CDR2 is FQGNSA. The CDR3 is made up of 15 amino acids. V was clipped by 1 base and J by 2 bases, with 12 bases between them. The CDR3 is CASSLGVALPYEQYF. As DNA, the CDR3 is TGTGCCAGCAGCTTAGGGGTAGCGCTCCCCTACGAGCAGTACTTC.

The gene calls are TRBV13 and TRBJ2-5, with 7 positions matching TRBD2. The CDR3 is 16 amino acids. Germline lookup yields CDR1 PRHDT and CDR2 FYEKMQ (reference sequence). V trimming: 4 bases; J trimming: 0 bases; junction bases outside the gene matches: 8. DNA for the CDR3: TGTGCCAGCAGCTGGGGACTAAGTAGAAACCAAGAGACCCAGTACTTC. Protein: CASSWGLSRNQETQYF.

V gene TRBV7-3 combines with J gene TRBJ2-2, with D perhaps matching TRBD2 (5 bases). V was clipped by 3 bases and J by 6 bases, with 14 bases between them. Per the germline V gene, CDR1 is SGHTA and CDR2 is FQGTGA. The CDR3 is 15 amino acids. CDR3 sequence (DNA): TGTGCCAGCAGCTTGGCCCGAACTAGTTCCGGGGAGCTGTTTTTT. It yields the protein CASSLARTSSGELFF.

In its sample, this clone was seen once. V is TRBV5-8 and J is TRBJ1-5, with 7 bases aligning to TRBD1. The CDR3 sequence is 16 residues long. With V trimmed by 4 bases and J by 0 bases, 7 bases remained unmatched. Germline CDR1 SGHTS, CDR2 YDEGEE. In nucleotides, the CDR3 is TGTGCCAGCAGCCCCGGAGGGGGCGATAGCAATCAGCCCCAGCATTTT. This codes for CASSPGGGDSNQPQHF. Full variable domain (remainder filled in from reference TRBV5-8 and TRBJ1-5): EAGVTQSPTHLIKTRGQQATLRCSPISGHTSVYWYQQALGLGLQFLLWYDEGEERNRGNFPPRFSGRQFPNYSSELNVNALELEDSALYLCASSPGGGDSNQPQHFGDGTRLSIL.

As DNA, the CDR3 is TGTGCCAGCGTACAGGGGAGTCGGGATCAGCCCCAGCATTTT. Its translation: CASVQGSRDQPQHF. The rearrangement links TRBV2 to TRBJ1-5, with 7 positions matching TRBD1. The CDR3 covers 14 residues. CDR1 is SNHLY, CDR2 FYNNEI, per germline. V lost 8 bases to trimming and J lost 5 bases; unmatched junction nucleotides: 9.

This rearrangement joins TRBV9 to TRBJ2-3, with 10 bases lining up with TRBD2. CDR1 SGDLS and CDR2 YYNGEE come from the germline V gene. Trimming cost V 0 bases and J 0 bases; bases outside gene matches: 7. The CDR3 is 18 residues long. The CDR3 protein is CASSVVAGGPNSTDTQYF. The CDR3 bases are TGTGCCAGCAGCGTAGTAGCGGGAGGCCCGAATAGCACAGATACGCAGTATTTT.

The V gene is TRBV18, the J gene TRBJ1-3, with D unresolved. Trimming shortened V by 3 bases and J by 0 bases, and 12 bases separated the two germline ends. The length of the CDR3 is 16 residues. Germline CDR1 is KGHSH and CDR2 is LQKENI. The CDR3 loop reads CASSPRSESSGNTIYF. The DNA of the CDR3 is TGTGCCAGCTCACCGAGAAGCGAGAGCTCTGGAAACACCATATATTTT.

V is TRBV18 and J is TRBJ2-2; TRBD1 is a possible D gene (5 bases). The length of the CDR3 is 14 residues. Looked up from germline, CDR1 is KGHSH and CDR2 is LQKENI. Trimming removed 2 bases from V and 4 bases from J, with 8 bases in between. The CDR3, as DNA: TGTGCCAGCTCACCAGACAGATCCACCGGGGAGCTGTTTTTT. Residues: CASSPDRSTGELFF.

For this clone: The sample holds other DNA sequences that translate to the same CDR3. The gene calls are TRBV6-5 and TRBJ1-1; weak D call: TRBD1 (5 bases). Trimming removed 2 bases from V and 1 base from J, with 5 bases in between. Germline V gene data show CDR1 as MNHEY and CDR2 as SVGAGI. This CDR3 spans 13 amino acids. The CDR3 sequence: CASSYGQNTEAFF. CDR3 DNA sequence: TGTGCCAGCAGTTACGGACAGAACACTGAAGCTTTCTTT.

With regard to this clone: Other DNA sequences from this sample encode an identical CDR3 as well. The chain joins TRBV28 to TRBJ1-5; D gene uncertain. There are 14 residues in the CDR3. Trimming removed 3 bases at V and 3 bases at J, with 9 bases between. The germline CDR1 and CDR2 sequences are MDHEN and SYDVKM. The CDR3 protein is CASSFAGSNQPQHF. The CDR3 region has the DNA TGTGCCAGCAGTTTTGCGGGTTCCAATCAGCCCCAGCATTTT.

J is TRBJ2-7 and V is TRBV6-1; 7 bases are a match to TRBD2. V was pared by 4 bases and J by 1 base, with 10 bases of the junction left unmatched. The CDR3 sequence is 16 residues long. Germline assignment: CDR1 MNHNS and CDR2 SASEGT. The CDR3 region has the DNA TGTGCCAGCAGTGCCCTGAACGGGGGGATATCCTACGAGCAGTACTTC. Translation: CASSALNGGISYEQYF.

V and J are TRBV12-2 and TRBJ2-1; the table's D call TRBD2 went unverified against the DNA. TRBV12-2 is tagged as a pseudogene. The CDR3 spans 17 residues. The CDR3 bases are TGTGCAAGTCGCCCGCACGCGGGGCCGCAAGTCCACAATGAGCAGTTCTTC. It yields the protein CASRPHAGPQVHNEQFF.

This CDR3 is CASRTDRNNEQFF. The CDR3 bases are TGTGCCAGCAGAACAGACAGGAACAATGAGCAGTTCTTC. V is TRBV5-8 and J is TRBJ2-1, with D tentatively TRBD1 (6 bases). This CDR3 has 13 amino acids. V lost 5 bases and J lost 5, with 11 bases in between. Germline CDR1 and CDR2: SGHTS and YDEGEE. Variable domain in full (rest from reference TRBV5-8 and TRBJ2-1): EAGVTQSPTHLIKTRGQQATLRCSPISGHTSVYWYQQALGLGLQFLLWYDEGEERNRGNFPPRFSGRQFPNYSSELNVNALELEDSALYLCASRTDRNNEQFFGPGTRLTVL.

This chain links TRBV15 with TRBJ2-2; no clear D gene. CDR1 and CDR2 from the germline V gene are LNHNV and YYDKDF (reference sequence). Trimming cost V 6 bases and J 8 bases, with 13 bases left between them. This CDR3 region has 13 residues. The CDR3 is CATSRPDGGELFF. The CDR3 DNA reads as TGTGCCACCAGTCGACCAGACGGTGGGGAGCTGTTTTTT.

This clone was detected once. This sequence joins TRBV27 and TRBJ2-1; D call uncertain. V shed 5 bases and J shed 7 bases, with 18 bases lying between them. The germline gives CDR1 MNHEY, CDR2 SMNVEV (reference sequence). The length of the CDR3 is 15 residues. The CDR3 loop is CASSKNGNIWNEQFF. The CDR3 nucleotides are TGTGCCAGCAGTAAAAATGGGAATATCTGGAATGAGCAGTTCTTC.

The chain couples TRBV21-1 to TRBJ2-1; the table's D call, TRBD2, has no DNA check behind it. TRBV21-1 is listed as a pseudogene. This CDR3 has 18 amino acids. CDR3 sequence: CASSTQPQPGRIYNEQFF. CDR3 DNA: TGTGCCAGCAGCACCCAACCCCAGCCCGGGAGGATCTACAATGAGCAGTTCTTC.